Listed here is a single TCR beta chain. The target antigen is unknown. Every TCR beta cDNA library bore unique molecular identifiers. TCRdb itself ran the PCR reads through MiXCR, one entry per CDR3 protein. The repertoire holds some 500,000 distinct CDR3 sequences, over 35% seen once, with about an eighth in the top ten. Germline loops: CDR1 LNHNV, CDR2 YYDKDF (reference sequence). This CDR3 spans 16 amino acids. The sample is drawn from a study of post-analysis software for immune sequencing data. Study-wide results and caveats: Five or six TRBV segments appeared more often in patients than in controls, and TRBV5-6, TRBV5-1 and TRBV20-1 were among these.

This TCR derives from a girl aged 5-17 years with multiple sclerosis. The V call is TRBV15, the J call TRBJ2-4; a weak D match, TRBD1 (6 bases). The J call may be incorrect, as the DNA end agrees better with TRBJ2-5. The specimen was blood. CDR3 loop: CATSRPLSRGQETQYF. The DNA of the CDR3 is TGTGCCACCAGCAGACCCCTGAGCAGGGGCCAAGAGACCCAGTACTTC.